The T cell receptor beta chain under discussion was sequenced for a study of blood T cell repertoires in COVID-19. Study background: The United States, Italy and Spain supplied acute and convalescent COVID-19 samples.

Here immunoSEQ multiplex PCR was the method, and the copy in TCRdb shows in-frame clones only, minus some. Counted here are approximately 220,000 clones, roughly four fifths occurring once; the ten biggest clones make up roughly 1.3%. The J segment lost 4 bases and the V segment lost 7 bases, leaving 12 bases of the junction unmatched. The CDR3 is made up of 15 amino acids. Germline V gene data show CDR1 as MNHEY and CDR2 as SMNVEV (reference sequence). V gene TRBV27 combines with J gene TRBJ1-1; TRBD1 matches at 7 bases. Specimen: PBMCs or T cells enriched from blood (not recorded which). The clonotype comes from a woman in her thirties or forties with acute COVID-19. CDR3 nucleotide sequence: TGTGCCAGCACCCCGACAGGGTTTGGGAGCACTGAAGCTTTCTTT. Residues: CASTPTGFGSTEAFF.